This TCR beta chain emerged from a study of identical twins. V lost 2 bases, J lost 6 bases, and 14 bases lay in between. Germline values: CDR1 MNHEY, CDR2 SMNVEV (reference sequence). The CDR3 is 14 amino acids. General study findings and limits: Alpha sequences out of frame and shared by twins had excess low generation probability. Insertions were reduced in abundant cord blood beta clonotypes but not in memory repertoires.

From the 5' RACE reads, TCRdb called clonotypes with MiXCR, one entry per CDR3 protein. The table shows about 240,000 distinct CDR3 sequences, with approximately 7.8% occurring only once. To note about this clonotype: As yet, its antigen is unknown.

These data also featured in a second study, about yellow fever vaccine responses in identical twins.

Material: CD8+ T cells sorted from blood. This chain joins TRBV27 and TRBJ2-7; D might be TRBD1 or TRBD2, each matching 5 bases. This clonotype was obtained from a woman younger than 30 in good health. CDR3: CASSLRVGVREQYF. DNA of the CDR3: TGTGCCAGCAGTTTACGGGTGGGGGTCCGCGAGCAGTACTTC.